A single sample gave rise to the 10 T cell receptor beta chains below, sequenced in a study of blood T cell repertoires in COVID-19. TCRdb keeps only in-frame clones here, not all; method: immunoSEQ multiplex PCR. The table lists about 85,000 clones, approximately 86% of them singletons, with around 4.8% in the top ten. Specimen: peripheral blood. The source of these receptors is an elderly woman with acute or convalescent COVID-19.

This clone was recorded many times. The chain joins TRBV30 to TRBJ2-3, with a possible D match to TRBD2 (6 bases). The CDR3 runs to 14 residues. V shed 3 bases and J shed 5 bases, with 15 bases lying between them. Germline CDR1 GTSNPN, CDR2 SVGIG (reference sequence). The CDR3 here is CAWRPTGAGDTQYF. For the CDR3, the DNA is TGTGCCTGGAGACCGACGGGAGCCGGAGATACGCAGTATTTT.

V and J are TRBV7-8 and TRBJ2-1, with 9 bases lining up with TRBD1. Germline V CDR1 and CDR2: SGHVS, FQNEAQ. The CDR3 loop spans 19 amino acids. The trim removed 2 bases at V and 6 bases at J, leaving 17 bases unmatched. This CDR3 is CASSLSPTSGTGNFNEQFF. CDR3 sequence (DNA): TGTGCCAGCAGCTTATCACCTACATCCGGGACAGGGAATTTCAATGAGCAGTTCTTC.

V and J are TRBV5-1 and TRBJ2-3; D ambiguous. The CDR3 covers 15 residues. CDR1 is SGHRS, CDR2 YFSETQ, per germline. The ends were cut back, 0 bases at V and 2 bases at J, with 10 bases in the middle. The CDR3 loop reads CASSLAAGNTDTQYF. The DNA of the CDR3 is TGCGCCAGCAGCTTGGCCGCAGGCAACACAGATACGCAGTATTTT.

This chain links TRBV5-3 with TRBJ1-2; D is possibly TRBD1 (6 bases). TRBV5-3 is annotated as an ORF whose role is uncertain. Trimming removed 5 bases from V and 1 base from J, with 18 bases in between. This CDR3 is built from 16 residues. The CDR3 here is CARRRQGSLFNYGYTF. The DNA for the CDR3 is TGTGCCAGAAGGAGGCAGGGGAGCCTCTTTAACTATGGCTACACCTTC.

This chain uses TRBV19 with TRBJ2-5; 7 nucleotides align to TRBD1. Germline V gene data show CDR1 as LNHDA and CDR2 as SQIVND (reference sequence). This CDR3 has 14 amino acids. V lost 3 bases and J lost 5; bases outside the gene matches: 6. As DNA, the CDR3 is TGTGCCAGTAGTATGCACAGGGGTGGGGAGACCCAGTACTTC. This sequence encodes CASSMHRGGETQYF.

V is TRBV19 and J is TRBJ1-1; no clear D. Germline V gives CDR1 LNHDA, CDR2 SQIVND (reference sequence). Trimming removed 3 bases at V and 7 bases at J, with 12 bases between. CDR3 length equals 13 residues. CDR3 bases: TGTGCCAGTAGTATTGGTGTGGGGAGTGAAGCTTTCTTT. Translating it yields CASSIGVGSEAFF.

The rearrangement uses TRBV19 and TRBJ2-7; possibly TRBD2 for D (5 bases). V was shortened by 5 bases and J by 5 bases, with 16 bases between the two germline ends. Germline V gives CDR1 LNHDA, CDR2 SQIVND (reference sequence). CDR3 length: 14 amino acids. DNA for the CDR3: TGTGCCAGTAGTGGAGGCGCCCTTGGCGACGAGCAGTACTTC. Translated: CASSGGALGDEQYF.

CDR3 sequence (DNA): TGTGCCAGCAGCCTGACAGGAGCGGTTGCGACAGATACGCAGTATTTT. This encodes CASSLTGAVATDTQYF. This chain connects TRBV7-3 to TRBJ2-3, with D maybe TRBD1 (6 bases). The CDR3 runs 16 residues. Germline assignment: CDR1 SGHTA and CDR2 FQGTGA. With 5 bases removed from V and 3 bases from J, the gap between germline ends came to 18 bases.

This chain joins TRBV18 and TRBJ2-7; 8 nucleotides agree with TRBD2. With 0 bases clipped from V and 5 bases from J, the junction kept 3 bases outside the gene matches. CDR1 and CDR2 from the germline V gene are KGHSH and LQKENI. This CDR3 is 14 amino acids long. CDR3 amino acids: CASSPPSGMHEQYF. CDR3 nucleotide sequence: TGTGCCAGCTCACCACCTAGCGGGATGCACGAGCAGTACTTC.

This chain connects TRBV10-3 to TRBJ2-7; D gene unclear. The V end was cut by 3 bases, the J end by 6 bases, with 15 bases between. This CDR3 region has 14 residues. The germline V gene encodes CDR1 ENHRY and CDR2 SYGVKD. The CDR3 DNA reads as TGTGCCATCAGTGAAACCGGATCCCGAGGCGAGCAGTACTTC. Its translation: CAISETGSRGEQYF.